This entry is about one T cell receptor beta chain. Its specificity is unknown. The data derive from a study of shared clonotypes between healthy human individuals. Regarding the study as a whole: Sorted-subset samples were not fully sequenced, rarefaction indicated.

Some clones are missing from TCRdb's copy, which holds only in-frame ones; the method was immunoSEQ multiplex PCR. The data show 800,000 or so clones, with about 96% seen just once and about 0.22% held by the top ten. The naive CD8 population came from CD45RO-negative cells selected for CCR7, without terminally differentiated effector memory CD45RA+ cells. The CDR3 contains 13 residues. Trimming shortened V by 6 bases and J by 0 bases, and 5 bases separated the two germline ends. Germline V gene sequence: CDR1 SGHAT, CDR2 FQNNGV. The sample was naive CD8+ T cells sorted from blood. The receptor comes from a young man in good health. This chain uses TRBV11-2 with TRBJ1-4; no clear D gene. CDR3 sequence (DNA): TGTGCCAGCAGTGATGCAACTAATGAAAAACTGTTTTTT. Translated, it gives CASSDATNEKLFF.